A single sample is the source of the 15 T cell receptor beta chains below, sequenced in a study of beta chain features in type 1 diabetes. The study reverse transcribed the entire isolated RNA, so it sequenced expressed TCRB transcripts. Clones were read by immunoSEQ multiplex PCR, and TCRdb kept only the in-frame ones, dropping some. The sample includes more than 300,000 clones, approximately 15% of them seen just once. The sequenced material came from naive CD4+ T cells from blood. These receptors were obtained from a woman younger than 35 in good health.

A few counts support this clone. The chain has TRBV9 and TRBJ1-2, with 9 bases matching TRBD1. V lost 3 bases and J lost 7; bases outside the gene matches: 7. CDR3 length: 14 residues. Germline V CDR1 and CDR2: SGDLS, YYNGEE. CDR3 residues: CASSEAGQGFGYTF. CDR3 DNA: TGTGCCAGCAGCGAGGCGGGACAGGGTTTTGGCTACACCTTC.

V gene TRBV5-1 combines with J gene TRBJ2-7, with TRBD2 matching over 11 bases. The V and J ends lost 4 bases and 3 bases, in that order; junction bases with no gene match: 6. This CDR3 has 15 amino acids. CDR1 and CDR2 (germline): SGHRS, YFSETQ. In DNA form, the CDR3 reads TGCGCCAGCAGCACCAGACTAGCGGGGAACTACGAGCAGTACTTC. Translated: CASSTRLAGNYEQYF.

The V and J genes are TRBV7-9 and TRBJ2-2, with D unclear. Germline V gene sequence: CDR1 SEHNR, CDR2 FQNEAQ (reference sequence). The CDR3 length is 14 residues. V gave up 6 bases and J gave up 2 bases, with 10 bases separating them. In DNA, the CDR3 is TGTGCCAGCAGTTTAACACGAAACACCGGGGAGCTGTTTTTT. Translated, it gives CASSLTRNTGELFF. The complete variable domain, with remaining parts taken from reference TRBV7-9 and TRBJ2-2, reads DTGVSQNPRHKITKRGQNVTFRCDPISEHNRLYWYRQTLGQGPEFLTYFQNEAQLEKSRLLSDRFSAERPKGSFSTLEIQRTEQGDSAMYLCASSLTRNTGELFFGEGSRLTVL.

The chain is built from TRBV2 and TRBJ2-6; 9 bases line up with TRBD1. The J segment lost 1 base and the V segment lost 5 bases, leaving 9 bases of the junction unmatched. This CDR3 comprises 18 residues. Looked up from germline, CDR1 is SNHLY and CDR2 is FYNNEI. The CDR3 spells CASSYPGQGLSGANVLTF. The CDR3 DNA is TGTGCCAGCAGTTACCCGGGACAGGGTCTATCTGGGGCCAACGTCCTGACTTTC.

The chain is built from TRBV6-6 and TRBJ2-3; no firm D call. Trimming removed 8 bases at V and 0 bases at J, with 9 bases between. The CDR3 contains 13 residues. Per the germline V gene, CDR1 is MNHNY and CDR2 is SVGAGI (reference sequence). CDR3 nucleotides: TGTGCCAGCGGAGCAGCTAGCACAGATACGCAGTATTTT. The encoded protein is CASGAASTDTQYF.

The V gene is TRBV2, the J gene TRBJ1-5; 7 bases agree with TRBD1. This CDR3 has 13 amino acids. The J segment lost 4 bases and the V segment lost 8 bases, leaving 5 bases of the junction unmatched. CDR1 and CDR2 (germline): SNHLY, FYNNEI. CDR3: CASGPQGNQPQHF. CDR3 DNA: TGTGCCAGCGGGCCACAGGGGAATCAGCCCCAGCATTTT.

This clone has more than one count but fewer than ten. V usage is TRBV2 and J usage is TRBJ2-5, with 8 bases that match TRBD1. Germline trimming cut 4 bases from V and 3 bases from J; bases unmatched to any gene: 7. This CDR3 has 15 residues. The germline V gene encodes CDR1 SNHLY and CDR2 FYNNEI. The CDR3 DNA follows: TGTGCCAGCAGTGTTGGGACAGGCGCTAAAGAGACCCAGTACTTC. As protein: CASSVGTGAKETQYF.

V and J are TRBV18 and TRBJ1-5; 7 bases map to TRBD1. Germline V gene sequence: CDR1 KGHSH, CDR2 LQKENI. The CDR3 runs to 15 residues. The J segment lost 3 bases and the V segment lost 2 bases, leaving 4 bases of the junction unmatched. Here the CDR3 reads CASSPAGGSNQPQHF. DNA for the CDR3: TGTGCCAGCTCACCAGCAGGGGGTTCCAATCAGCCCCAGCATTTT.

This clone turned up a few times. V and J are TRBV27 and TRBJ2-1; 14 bases agree with TRBD2. The CDR3 consists of 14 residues. Germline CDR1 is MNHEY and CDR2 is SMNVEV (reference sequence). V gave up 5 bases and J gave up 10 bases; unmatched junction bases: 4. Written as DNA, the CDR3 is TGTGCCAGCAGTCGACTAGCGGGAGGGAGGGAGCAGTTCTTC. Translated: CASSRLAGGREQFF.

This clone was counted a few times. This chain joins TRBV19 and TRBJ2-1, with unresolved D. The V gene lost 1 base and the J gene lost 2 bases, with 12 bases spanning the gap. The CDR3 totals 16 residues. From germline, CDR1 is LNHDA and CDR2 SQIVND (reference sequence). The CDR3 region has the DNA TGTGCCAGTAGTATAGTGGCAGGTCAGACCTACAATGAGCAGTTCTTC. Residues: CASSIVAGQTYNEQFF. Full variable domain (missing parts from reference TRBV19 and TRBJ2-1): DGGITQSPKYLFRKEGQNVTLSCEQNLNHDAMYWYRQDPGQGLRLIYYSQIVNDFQKGDIAEGYSVSREKKESFPLTVTSAQKNPTAFYLCASSIVAGQTYNEQFFGPGTRLTVL.

J is TRBJ1-4 and V is TRBV25-1, with 7 bases identical to TRBD1. The CDR3 spans 15 residues. The germline gives CDR1 MGHDK, CDR2 SYGVNS. The trim removed 5 bases at V and 6 bases at J, leaving 9 bases unmatched. CDR3 bases: TGTGCCAGCAGTCTACCACAGGGGCGCTATGAAAAACTGTTTTTT. Amino acid sequence: CASSLPQGRYEKLFF.

The sample holds a few counts of this clone. The V and J genes are TRBV2 and TRBJ2-7; D possibly corresponds to TRBD1 (6 bases). Germline CDR1 SNHLY, CDR2 FYNNEI. CDR3 length equals 14 residues. With 6 bases removed from V and 4 bases from J, the gap between germline ends came to 16 bases. The CDR3 sequence is CASRIDRQAYEQYF. In DNA, the CDR3 is TGTGCCAGCAGAATCGACAGGCAAGCTTACGAGCAGTACTTC.

The V gene is TRBV9, the J gene TRBJ2-7, with D uncertain. Germline V gene sequence: CDR1 SGDLS, CDR2 YYNGEE. With 0 bases removed from V and 6 bases from J, the gap between germline ends came to 13 bases. The CDR3 is made up of 14 amino acids. For the CDR3, the DNA is TGTGCCAGCAGCGTAGGAGGAAACCTGGCCGAGCAGTACTTC. Translated, it gives CASSVGGNLAEQYF.

The chain carries TRBV6-4 and TRBJ2-1; TRBD2 aligns across 8 bases. This CDR3 comprises 15 residues. The germline CDR1 and CDR2 sequences are MRHNA and SNTAGT. V lost 3 bases, J lost 1 base, and 2 bases stayed unmatched. The CDR3 DNA reads TGTGCCAGCAGTGAGATAGCGGGGTCCTACAATGAGCAGTTCTTC. Protein sequence: CASSEIAGSYNEQFF.

This clone has a handful of counts. The chain has TRBV7-9 and TRBJ1-1; the D gene is possibly TRBD1 (6 bases). Germline V lookup: CDR1 SEHNR, CDR2 FQNEAQ (reference sequence). V dropped 5 bases and J dropped 1 base, with 8 bases sitting between them. The CDR3 length is 13 residues. DNA of the CDR3: TGTGCCAGCAGCGGACAGACGAACACTGAAGCTTTCTTT. Amino acids: CASSGQTNTEAFF.